This entry features one T cell receptor (beta chain) sequence. Its antigen is still unknown. This specimen belongs to a study of monozygotic twins with cystic fibrosis. Only in-frame clones appear in the TCRdb table, and some are missing; sequencing was by immunoSEQ multiplex PCR. The table includes about 36,000 clones, 75% to 95% detected once. Germline trimming cut 4 bases from V and 6 bases from J; bases unmatched to any gene: 9. The CDR3 has 16 amino acids. In germline, CDR1 is MGHRA, CDR2 YSYEKL. Regarding the study as a whole: Shared CDR3 numbers were not associated with age, concordance or severity. Unrelated CF individuals shared fewer identical clonotypes than monozygotic CF twins. V usage most resembled the co-twin in 13 of 16 pairs. Clonality was generally low (median approximately 0.0088), higher in the most severe patients.

Sequenced sample: blood. The chain links TRBV4-1 to TRBJ2-7, with 13 bases aligning to TRBD2. The TCR was taken from a boy aged 2 to 10 with cystic fibrosis. The CDR3 loop reads CASSRTGTSGEREQYF. CDR3 DNA: TGCGCCAGCAGCCGTACCGGGACTAGCGGGGAACGCGAGCAGTACTTC.